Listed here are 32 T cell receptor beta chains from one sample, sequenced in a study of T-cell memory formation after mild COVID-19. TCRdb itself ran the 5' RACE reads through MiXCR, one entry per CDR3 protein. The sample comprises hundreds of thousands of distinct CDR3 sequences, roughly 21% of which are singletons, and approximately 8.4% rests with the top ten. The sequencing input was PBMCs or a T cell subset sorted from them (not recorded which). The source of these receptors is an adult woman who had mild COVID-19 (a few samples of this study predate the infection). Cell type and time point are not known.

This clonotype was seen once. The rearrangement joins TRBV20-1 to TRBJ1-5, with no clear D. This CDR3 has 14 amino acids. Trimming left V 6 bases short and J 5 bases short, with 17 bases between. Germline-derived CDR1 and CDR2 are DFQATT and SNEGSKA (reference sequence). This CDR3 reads CSAAGQRPYQPQHF. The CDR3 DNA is TGCAGTGCGGCCGGGCAGCGTCCGTATCAGCCCCAGCATTTT.

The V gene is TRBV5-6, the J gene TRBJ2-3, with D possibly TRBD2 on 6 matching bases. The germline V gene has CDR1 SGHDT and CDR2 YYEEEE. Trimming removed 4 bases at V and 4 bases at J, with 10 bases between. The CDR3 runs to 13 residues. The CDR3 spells CASSPTSSDTQYF. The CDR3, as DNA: TGTGCCAGCAGCCCTACTAGCTCAGATACGCAGTATTTT.

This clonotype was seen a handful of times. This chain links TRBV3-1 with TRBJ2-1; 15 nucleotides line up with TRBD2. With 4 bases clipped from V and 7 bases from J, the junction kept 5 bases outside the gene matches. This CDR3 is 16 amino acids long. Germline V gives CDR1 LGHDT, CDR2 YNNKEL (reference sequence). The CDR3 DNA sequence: TGTGCCAGCAGCCCCTGGACTAGCGGGGGGGCAAATGAGCAGTTCTTC. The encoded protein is CASSPWTSGGANEQFF.

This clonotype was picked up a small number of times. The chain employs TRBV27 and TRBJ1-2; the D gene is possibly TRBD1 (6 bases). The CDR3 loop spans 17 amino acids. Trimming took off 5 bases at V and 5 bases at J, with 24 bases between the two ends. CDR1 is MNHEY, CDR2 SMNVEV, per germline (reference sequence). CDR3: CASSERGTVTPAYGYTF. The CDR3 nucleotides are TGTGCCAGCAGTGAAAGGGGGACCGTTACCCCGGCGTATGGCTACACCTTC.

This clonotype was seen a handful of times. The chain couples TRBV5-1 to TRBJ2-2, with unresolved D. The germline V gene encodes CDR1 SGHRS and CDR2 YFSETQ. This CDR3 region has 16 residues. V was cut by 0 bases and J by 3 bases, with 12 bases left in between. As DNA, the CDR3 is TGCGCCAGCAGCTTGGCCGGCCAGGTGTACACCGGGGAGCTGTTTTTT. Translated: CASSLAGQVYTGELFF.

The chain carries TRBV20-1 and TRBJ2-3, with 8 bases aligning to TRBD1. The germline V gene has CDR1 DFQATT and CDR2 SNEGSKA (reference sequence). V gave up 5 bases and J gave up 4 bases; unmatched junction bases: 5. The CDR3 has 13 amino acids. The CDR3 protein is CSAGQGAADTQYF. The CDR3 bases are TGCAGTGCTGGTCAGGGGGCTGCAGATACGCAGTATTTT.

The CDR3 nucleotides read TGTGCCACCAGTGATCCGCGGGGGGCGGATGAAGCTTTCTTT. Protein: CATSDPRGADEAFF. The chain has TRBV24-1 and TRBJ1-1; D is possibly TRBD1 (6 bases). The CDR3 length is 14 residues. Per germline, CDR1 KGHDR and CDR2 SFDVKD. V gave up 3 bases and J gave up 7 bases, with 14 bases separating them.

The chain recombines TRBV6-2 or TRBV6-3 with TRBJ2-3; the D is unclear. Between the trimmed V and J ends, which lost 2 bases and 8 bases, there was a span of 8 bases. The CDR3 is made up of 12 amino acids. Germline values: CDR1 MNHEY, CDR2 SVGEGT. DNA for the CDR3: TGTGCCAGCAGTTACGACCGAGGTACGCAGTATTTT. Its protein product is CASSYDRGTQYF.

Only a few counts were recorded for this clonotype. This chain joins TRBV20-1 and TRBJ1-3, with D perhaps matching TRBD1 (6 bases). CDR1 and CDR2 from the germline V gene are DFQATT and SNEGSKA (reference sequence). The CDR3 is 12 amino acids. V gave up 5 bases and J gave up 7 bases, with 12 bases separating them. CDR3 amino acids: CSASQGGNTIYF. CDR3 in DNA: TGCAGTGCTTCACAGGGAGGGAACACCATATATTTT.

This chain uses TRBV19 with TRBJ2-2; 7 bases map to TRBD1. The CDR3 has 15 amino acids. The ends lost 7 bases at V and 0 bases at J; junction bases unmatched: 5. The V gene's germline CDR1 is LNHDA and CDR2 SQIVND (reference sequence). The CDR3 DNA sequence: TGTGCCAGTAAACCGGGACAGACGAACACCGGGGAGCTGTTTTTT. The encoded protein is CASKPGQTNTGELFF.

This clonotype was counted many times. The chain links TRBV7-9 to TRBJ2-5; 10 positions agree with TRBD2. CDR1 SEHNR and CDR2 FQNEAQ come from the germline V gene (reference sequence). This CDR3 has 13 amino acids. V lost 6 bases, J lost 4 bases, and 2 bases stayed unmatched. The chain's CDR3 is CASSSSGGETQYF. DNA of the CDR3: TGTGCCAGCAGTTCTAGCGGGGGAGAGACCCAGTACTTC.

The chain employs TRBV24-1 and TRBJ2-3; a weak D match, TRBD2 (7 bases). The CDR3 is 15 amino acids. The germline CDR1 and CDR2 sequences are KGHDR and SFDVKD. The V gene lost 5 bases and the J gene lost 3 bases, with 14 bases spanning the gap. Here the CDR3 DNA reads TGTGCCACCAGTGCCGTGGGGGGGCATACAGATACGCAGTATTTT. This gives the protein CATSAVGGHTDTQYF.

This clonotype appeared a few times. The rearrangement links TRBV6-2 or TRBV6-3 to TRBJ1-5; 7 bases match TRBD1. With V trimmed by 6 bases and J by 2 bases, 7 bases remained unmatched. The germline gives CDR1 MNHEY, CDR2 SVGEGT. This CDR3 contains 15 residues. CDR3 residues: CASRPTGSGNQPQHF. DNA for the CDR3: TGTGCCAGCAGACCGACAGGGTCGGGCAATCAGCCCCAGCATTTT.

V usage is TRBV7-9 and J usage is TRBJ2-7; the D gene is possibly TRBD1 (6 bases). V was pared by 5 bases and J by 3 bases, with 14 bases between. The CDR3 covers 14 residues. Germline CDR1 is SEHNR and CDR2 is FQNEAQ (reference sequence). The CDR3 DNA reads TGTGCCAGCAGCCTACCGGGCAGGGGCTACGAGCAGTACTTC. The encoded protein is CASSLPGRGYEQYF.

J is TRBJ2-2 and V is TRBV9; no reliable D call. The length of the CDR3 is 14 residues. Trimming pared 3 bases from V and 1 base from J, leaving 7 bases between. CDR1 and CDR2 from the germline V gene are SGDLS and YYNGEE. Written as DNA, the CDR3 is TGTGCCAGCAGCGCCTGGAAGAACACCGGGGAGCTGTTTTTT. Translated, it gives CASSAWKNTGELFF.

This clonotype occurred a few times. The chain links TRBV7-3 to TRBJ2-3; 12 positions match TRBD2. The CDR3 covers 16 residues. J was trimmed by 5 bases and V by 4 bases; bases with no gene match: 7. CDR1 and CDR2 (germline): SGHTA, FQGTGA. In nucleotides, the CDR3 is TGTGCCAGCAGCTCAAGACTAGCGGGGGCGGGAGATACGCAGTATTTT. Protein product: CASSSRLAGAGDTQYF.

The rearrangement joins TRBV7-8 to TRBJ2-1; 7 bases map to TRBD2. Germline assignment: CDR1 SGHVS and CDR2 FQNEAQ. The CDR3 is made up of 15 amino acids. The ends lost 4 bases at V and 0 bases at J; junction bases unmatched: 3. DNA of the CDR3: TGTGCCAGCAGCTACGGGGGGTACTCCTACAATGAGCAGTTCTTC. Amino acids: CASSYGGYSYNEQFF.

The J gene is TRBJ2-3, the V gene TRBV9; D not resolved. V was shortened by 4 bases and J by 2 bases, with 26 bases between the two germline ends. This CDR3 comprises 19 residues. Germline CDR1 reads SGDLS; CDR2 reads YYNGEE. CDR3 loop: CASSPSPIPLGAPTDTQYF. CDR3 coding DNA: TGTGCCAGCAGCCCCAGTCCCATACCCCTCGGTGCGCCCACAGATACGCAGTATTTT.

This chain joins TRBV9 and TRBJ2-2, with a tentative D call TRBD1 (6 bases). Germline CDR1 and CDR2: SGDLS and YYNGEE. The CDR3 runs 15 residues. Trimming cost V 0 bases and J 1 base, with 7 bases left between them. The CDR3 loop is CASSVGTENTGELFF. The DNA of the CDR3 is TGTGCCAGCAGCGTAGGGACAGAGAACACCGGGGAGCTGTTTTTT.

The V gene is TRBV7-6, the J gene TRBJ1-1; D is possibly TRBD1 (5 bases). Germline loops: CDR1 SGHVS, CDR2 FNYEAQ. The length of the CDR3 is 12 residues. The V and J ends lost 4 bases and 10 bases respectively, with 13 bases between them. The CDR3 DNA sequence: TGTGCCAGCAGCTCACCGGGGGTTCGAGCTTTCTTT. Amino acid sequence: CASSSPGVRAFF.

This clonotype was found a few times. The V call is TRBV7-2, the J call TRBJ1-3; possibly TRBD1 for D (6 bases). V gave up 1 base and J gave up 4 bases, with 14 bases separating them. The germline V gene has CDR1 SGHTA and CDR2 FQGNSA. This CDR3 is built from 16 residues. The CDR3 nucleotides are TGTGCCAGCAGCTTAGATTACAGGGAAGCAGGAAACACCATATATTTT. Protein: CASSLDYREAGNTIYF.

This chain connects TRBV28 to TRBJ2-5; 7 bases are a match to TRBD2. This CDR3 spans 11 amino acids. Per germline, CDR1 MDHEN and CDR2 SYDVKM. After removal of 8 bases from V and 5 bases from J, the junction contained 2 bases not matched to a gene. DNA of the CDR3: TGTGCCAGCGCGGGAGTGGAGACCCAGTACTTC. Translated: CASAGVETQYF.

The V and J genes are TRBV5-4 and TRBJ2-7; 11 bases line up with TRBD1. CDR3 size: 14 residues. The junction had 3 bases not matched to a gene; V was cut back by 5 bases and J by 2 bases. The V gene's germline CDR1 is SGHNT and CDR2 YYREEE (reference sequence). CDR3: CASRRGQGAYEQYF. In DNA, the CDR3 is TGTGCCAGCAGACGGGGACAGGGGGCCTACGAGCAGTACTTC.

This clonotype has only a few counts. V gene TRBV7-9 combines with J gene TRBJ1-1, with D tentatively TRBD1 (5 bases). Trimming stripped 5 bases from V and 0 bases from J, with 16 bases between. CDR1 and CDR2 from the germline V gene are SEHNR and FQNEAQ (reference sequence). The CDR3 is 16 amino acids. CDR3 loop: CASSRSMGGMNTEAFF. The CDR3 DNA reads TGTGCCAGCAGCCGCTCCATGGGGGGAATGAACACTGAAGCTTTCTTT.

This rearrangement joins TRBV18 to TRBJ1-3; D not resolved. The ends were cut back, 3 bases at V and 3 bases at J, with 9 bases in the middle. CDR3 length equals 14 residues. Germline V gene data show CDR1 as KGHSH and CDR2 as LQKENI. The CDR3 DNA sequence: TGTGCCAGCTCACCTGGAGGAGGTGGAAACACCATATATTTT. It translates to CASSPGGGGNTIYF.

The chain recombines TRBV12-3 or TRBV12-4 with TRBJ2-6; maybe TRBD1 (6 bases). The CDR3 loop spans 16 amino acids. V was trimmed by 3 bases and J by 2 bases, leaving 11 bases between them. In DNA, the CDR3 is TGTGCCAGCAGTTTGTTTGGGGGCCCTGGGGCCAACGTCCTGACTTTC. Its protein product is CASSLFGGPGANVLTF.

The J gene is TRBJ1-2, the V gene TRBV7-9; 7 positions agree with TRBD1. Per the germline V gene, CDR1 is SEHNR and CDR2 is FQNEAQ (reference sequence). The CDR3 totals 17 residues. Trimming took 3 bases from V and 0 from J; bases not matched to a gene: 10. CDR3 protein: CASSFLFGTDTNYGYTF. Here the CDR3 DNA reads TGTGCCAGCAGCTTCCTCTTCGGGACAGATACTAACTATGGCTACACCTTC.

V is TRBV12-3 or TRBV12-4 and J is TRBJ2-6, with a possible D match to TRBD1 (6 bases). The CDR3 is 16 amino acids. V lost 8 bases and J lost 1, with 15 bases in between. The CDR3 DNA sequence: TGTGCCAGCCGGGACACCAGATTGTCTGGGGCCAACGTCCTGACTTTC. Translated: CASRDTRLSGANVLTF.

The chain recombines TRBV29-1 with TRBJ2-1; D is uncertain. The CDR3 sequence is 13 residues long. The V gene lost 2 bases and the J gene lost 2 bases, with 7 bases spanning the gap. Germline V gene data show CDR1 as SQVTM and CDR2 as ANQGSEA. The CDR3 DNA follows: TGCAGCGTTGAACAGACCACCTACAATGAGCAGTTCTTC. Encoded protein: CSVEQTTYNEQFF.

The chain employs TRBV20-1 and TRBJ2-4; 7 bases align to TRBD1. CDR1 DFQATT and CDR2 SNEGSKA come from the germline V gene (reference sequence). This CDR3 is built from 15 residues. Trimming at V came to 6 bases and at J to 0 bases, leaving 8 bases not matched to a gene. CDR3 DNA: TGCAGTGCAGTAGACAGGGTTCTAGCCAAAAACATTCAGTACTTC. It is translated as CSAVDRVLAKNIQYF.

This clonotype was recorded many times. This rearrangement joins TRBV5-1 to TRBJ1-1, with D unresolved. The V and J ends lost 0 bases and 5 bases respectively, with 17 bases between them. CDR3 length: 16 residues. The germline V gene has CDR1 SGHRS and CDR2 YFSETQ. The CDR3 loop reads CASSLEWAGGRTEAFF. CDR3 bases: TGCGCCAGCAGCTTGGAGTGGGCAGGTGGGCGGACTGAAGCTTTCTTT.

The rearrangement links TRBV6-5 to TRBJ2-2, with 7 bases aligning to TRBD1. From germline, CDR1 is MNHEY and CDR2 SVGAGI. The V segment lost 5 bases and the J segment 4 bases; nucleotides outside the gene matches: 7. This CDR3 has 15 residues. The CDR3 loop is CASSPGQEVTGELFF. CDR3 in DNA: TGTGCCAGCAGTCCTGGACAGGAGGTCACCGGGGAGCTGTTTTTT.